A selection of T cell receptor beta chains follows, all from one sample in a study of cytomegalovirus exposure and HLA in healthy donors. Libraries were prepared by immunoSEQ multiplex PCR; TCRdb keeps only in-frame clonotypes and omits some of them. Here the sample spans about 140,000 clones, 79% being singletons. The sequencing input was PBMCs. The origin of the receptors is a man aged 35 to 55 in good health and CMV-seropositive. Each CDR3 is given with its conserved first and last residue. Fields, in order: CDR3 DNA, CDR3 protein, J gene, V gene, clone size, D gene. D genes are given only for firm matches. Not all rows give a size; the values are once, few, many and, for expanded clones, a class.

CDR3 DNA: TGTGCCAGCAGTGGAGGGAAGAATTTGGGCTACACCTTC; CDR3 protein: CASSGGKNLGYTF; J gene: TRBJ1-2; V gene: TRBV2; clone size: once; D gene: .
CDR3 DNA: TGTGCTAGTGGTTTATTAACAGTAACTGAAGCTTTCTTT; CDR3 protein: CASGLLTVTEAFF; J gene: TRBJ1-1; V gene: TRBV12-5; clone size: medium-sized; D gene: .
CDR3 DNA: TGCGCCAGCAGCCTGGGAGCGGGGGGGGGAGAGACCCAGTACTTC; CDR3 protein: CASSLGAGGGETQYF; J gene: TRBJ2-5; V gene: TRBV5-1; clone size: .; D gene: TRBD2
CDR3 DNA: TGTTCCAGCAGCTTCGGACAGGGGAATTTCTACGAGCAGTACTTC; CDR3 protein: CSSSFGQGNFYEQYF; J gene: TRBJ2-7; V gene: TRBV7-9; clone size: .; D gene: TRBD1
CDR3 DNA: TGTGCCAGCAGCTTAGGCAGGGACCAAGAGACCCAGTACTTC; CDR3 protein: CASSLGRDQETQYF; J gene: TRBJ2-5; V gene: TRBV5-4; clone size: .; D gene: .
CDR3 DNA: TGCGCCAGCAGCTCCCAGGCGGGCTCCTACGAGCAGTACTTC; CDR3 protein: CASSSQAGSYEQYF; J gene: TRBJ2-7; V gene: TRBV5-1; clone size: once; D gene: .
CDR3 DNA: TGCGCCAGCAGCCGGACCTTAGAGGGAGGGCCCAACGAGCAGTACTTC; CDR3 protein: CASSRTLEGGPNEQYF; J gene: TRBJ2-7; V gene: TRBV4-1; clone size: few; D gene: TRBD2
CDR3 DNA: TGTGCCAGCAGATCTACAGGGGGCCCATATGGCTACACCTTC; CDR3 protein: CASRSTGGPYGYTF; J gene: TRBJ1-2; V gene: TRBV6-5; clone size: .; D gene: TRBD1
CDR3 DNA: TGCGCCAGCAGCCAAGGACCGGGTATAATGAACACTGAAGCTTTCTTT; CDR3 protein: CASSQGPGIMNTEAFF; J gene: TRBJ1-1; V gene: TRBV4-1; clone size: .; D gene: .
CDR3 DNA: TGTGCCAGCAGCGTAGTACCGGGGGGGTATACTGAAGCTTTCTTT; CDR3 protein: CASSVVPGGYTEAFF; J gene: TRBJ1-1; V gene: TRBV9; clone size: once; D gene: .
CDR3 DNA: TGCGCCAGCAGCTTGTTTGGACAGGGCGCAACTAATGAAAAACTGTTTTTT; CDR3 protein: CASSLFGQGATNEKLFF; J gene: TRBJ1-4; V gene: TRBV5-1; clone size: .; D gene: TRBD1
CDR3 DNA: TGTGCCAGCAGTGCTACGAACACCGGGGAGCTGTTTTTT; CDR3 protein: CASSATNTGELFF; J gene: TRBJ2-2; V gene: TRBV7-7; clone size: .; D gene: .
CDR3 DNA: TGTGCCAGCTCACCACCGGTCAGGGGTAGGGATGGCTACACCTTC; CDR3 protein: CASSPPVRGRDGYTF; J gene: TRBJ1-2; V gene: TRBV18; clone size: .; D gene: .
CDR3 DNA: TGTGCCAGCTCATCTGATGGGGCAGGGGTACAGCCCCAGCATTTT; CDR3 protein: CASSSDGAGVQPQHF; J gene: TRBJ1-5; V gene: TRBV18; clone size: once; D gene: .
CDR3 DNA: TGTGCCAGTAGTCCCCGGGATTTGCTAATCACTGAAGCTTTCTTT; CDR3 protein: CASSPRDLLITEAFF; J gene: TRBJ1-1; V gene: TRBV19; clone size: once; D gene: .